The TCR beta chain described here comes from a study of cytomegalovirus exposure and HLA in healthy donors. Germline V gene data show CDR1 as SGHRS and CDR2 as YFSETQ. The CDR3 runs 16 residues. The trim removed 2 bases at V and 3 bases at J, leaving 3 bases unmatched. Study-wide points: CMV antigen specificity of three CMV-associated chains was confirmed in vitro. Listed as cytomegalovirus-associated were 164 TCR beta chains.

For this clone: Its antigen is currently unknown.

TCRdb's table, derived via immunoSEQ multiplex PCR, lists solely in-frame clones and lacks some. The sample contains 250,000 to 300,000 clones, roughly 89% of which appear only once. This clonotype was obtained from a woman aged 18-29 years in good health and CMV-seronegative. This chain links TRBV5-1 with TRBJ2-2; 11 nucleotides agree with TRBD2. Sequenced input: PBMCs. The CDR3, as DNA: TGCGCCAGCAGCTTACTAGCGGGGGATCACACCGGGGAGCTGTTTTTT. Its translation is CASSLLAGDHTGELFF.